The 8 T cell receptor beta chains presented below share a single source sample, sequenced in a study of cytomegalovirus exposure and HLA in healthy donors. The PCR used 60 Vbeta and 13 Jbeta primers. The repertoire was sequenced with immunoSEQ multiplex PCR; TCRdb's copy has only in-frame clones and lacks some. In the table there are around 71,000 clones, approximately 70% of which are singletons. The material sequenced was PBMCs. These receptors all come from a male donor in good health and CMV-seropositive.

The chain is built from TRBV11-2 and TRBJ2-7, with a tentative D call TRBD1 (5 bases). Germline CDR1 is SGHAT and CDR2 is FQNNGV. Trimming took off 7 bases at V and 2 bases at J, with 15 bases between the two ends. This CDR3 is 14 amino acids long. The CDR3 sequence is CASTPKGRAYEQYF. The CDR3, as DNA: TGTGCCAGCACTCCCAAGGGGCGAGCCTACGAGCAGTACTTC.

This clone was observed a handful of times. The CDR3 sequence: CASSDPDIYEQYF. The CDR3, as DNA: TGTGCCAGCAGTGACCCGGACATCTACGAGCAGTACTTC. The chain recombines TRBV6-1 with TRBJ2-7; maybe TRBD1 (5 bases). The CDR3 length is 13 residues. Germline CDR1 and CDR2: MNHNS and SASEGT. V lost 3 bases and J 3 bases, leaving 9 bases between the germline ends.

The chain links TRBV6-6 to TRBJ1-3, with D possibly TRBD1 on 5 matching bases. Germline-derived CDR1 and CDR2 are MNHNY and SVGAGI (reference sequence). Deletions cut 7 bases from V and 8 bases from J, with 15 bases between. The CDR3 is 13 amino acids. CDR3: CASNSRSGDTIYF. CDR3 bases: TGTGCCAGCAATAGCCGGTCGGGGGACACCATATATTTT.

The chain combines TRBV23-1 with TRBJ1-2; D unclear. TRBV23-1 is an ORF, and what it does is uncertain. The CDR3 sequence is 14 residues long. The V end lost 7 bases, the J end lost 4 bases, and 16 bases lay between the germline ends. The CDR3 DNA reads as TGCGCCAGCATCTACGCCGCAGGATCCTATGGCTACACCTTC. Its translation: CASIYAAGSYGYTF.

The J gene is TRBJ2-5, the V gene TRBV9; possible D gene TRBD1, 6 bases. The J call may be faulty, since TRBJ2-7 better matches the DNA end. The CDR3 consists of 14 residues. Looked up from germline, CDR1 is SGDLS and CDR2 is YYNGEE. The CDR3 bases are TGTGCCAGCAGCTCTCTCACAGGGACCCACGAGCAGTACTTC. Its translation: CASSSLTGTHEQYF.

The chain employs TRBV5-1 and TRBJ2-7; possibly TRBD1 for D (5 bases). The germline V and J ends were trimmed by 4 bases and 2 bases, with 13 bases remaining between them. This CDR3 is 14 amino acids long. Germline V CDR1 and CDR2: SGHRS, YFSETQ. The CDR3 is CASSRSQGAYEQYF. The CDR3 DNA reads TGCGCCAGCAGCCGTTCTCAGGGTGCCTACGAGCAGTACTTC.

The chain uses TRBV2 and TRBJ2-2; 7 bases align to TRBD1. Germline V lookup: CDR1 SNHLY, CDR2 FYNNEI. Germline trimming cut 8 bases from V and 6 bases from J; bases unmatched to any gene: 9. CDR3 size: 14 residues. CDR3 region: CASRSLGTAGELFF. The CDR3 DNA reads as TGTGCCAGCCGGTCTCTAGGGACAGCCGGGGAGCTGTTTTTT.

Comments on this clone: This sample includes further DNA sequences coding for the same CDR3. The rearrangement uses TRBV5-4 and TRBJ2-1, with TRBD2 matching 7 bases. This CDR3 spans 15 amino acids. V lost 4 bases, J lost 8 bases, and 12 bases stayed unmatched. Germline V lookup: CDR1 SGHNT, CDR2 YYREEE (reference sequence). Here the CDR3 reads CASSHAQRGRDEQFF. The CDR3 coding sequence is TGTGCCAGCAGCCACGCACAGCGGGGTCGGGATGAGCAGTTCTTC. The complete variable domain, with remaining parts taken from reference TRBV5-4 and TRBJ2-1, reads ETGVTQSPTHLIKTRGQQVTLRCSSQSGHNTVSWYQQALGQGPQFIFQYYREEENGRGNFPPRFSGLQFPNYSSELNVNALELDDSALYLCASSHAQRGRDEQFFGPGTRLTVL.